Below, 28 T cell receptor beta chains from the same sample are listed, as sequenced in a study of T cell responses to AZD1222 COVID-19 vaccine. Sequencing was performed with immunoSEQ multiplex PCR; in TCRdb, only in-frame clones are kept and a portion is missing. The sample holds around 130,000 clones, around 90% seen once. Source: peripheral blood, taken on day 0 of AZD1222 vaccination. These receptors were taken from an adult in good health.

This chain links TRBV9 with TRBJ1-4, with TRBD1 matching 8 bases. Per the germline V gene, CDR1 is SGDLS and CDR2 is YYNGEE. CDR3 length: 17 amino acids. Losses at the gene ends were 0 bases for V and 4 bases for J; bases not matched to a gene: 8. CDR3 sequence: CASSVGAGGAFNEKLFF. CDR3 nucleotides: TGTGCCAGCAGCGTAGGGGCAGGGGGCGCCTTTAATGAAAAACTGTTTTTT.

This clone was seen a handful of times. This rearrangement joins TRBV6-6 to TRBJ2-1; D is undetermined. CDR1 and CDR2 (germline): MNHNY, SVGAGI (reference sequence). The CDR3 spans 11 residues. Trimming pared 1 base from V and 13 bases from J, leaving 8 bases between. CDR3 DNA: TGTGCCAGCAGTTACTGGGGATTCCAGTTCTTC. This codes for CASSYWGFQFF.

V is TRBV5-4 and J is TRBJ2-7, with 7 bases matching TRBD2. Germline V gene lookup returns CDR1 SGHNT and CDR2 YYREEE (reference sequence). The V segment lost 0 bases and the J segment 9 bases; nucleotides outside the gene matches: 6. CDR3 length equals 13 residues. CDR3 region: CASSLGSPSGQYF. CDR3 nucleotides: TGTGCCAGCAGCTTGGGTTCGCCTAGCGGGCAGTACTTC.

This clone was counted a few times. The chain employs TRBV10-1 and TRBJ1-2; D is unclear. V was pared by 0 bases and J by 8 bases, with 10 bases between. The length of the CDR3 is 13 residues. Per germline, CDR1 WNHNN and CDR2 SYGVQD (reference sequence). The CDR3 is CASSESGSLGYTF. CDR3 nucleotides: TGCGCCAGCAGTGAGTCAGGCAGTCTAGGCTACACCTTC.

This clone was counted a single time. The V gene is TRBV11-2, the J gene TRBJ1-5; tentatively, D is TRBD1 (6 bases). V dropped 1 base and J dropped 5 bases, with 15 bases sitting between them. This CDR3 comprises 16 residues. CDR1 is SGHAT, CDR2 FQNNGV, per germline. CDR3 residues: CASSLGGQGRDQPQHF. The CDR3 DNA is TGTGCCAGCAGCTTAGGAGGGCAGGGGCGCGATCAGCCCCAGCATTTT.

The chain carries TRBV12-5 and TRBJ1-2; 8 bases align to TRBD1. This CDR3 comprises 13 residues. Unmatched junction bases numbered 2, after V lost 1 base and J lost 7 bases. Germline CDR1 LGHNT, CDR2 FRNRAP. CDR3 sequence: CASGLGTGPGYTF. In nucleotides, the CDR3 is TGTGCTAGTGGTTTGGGGACAGGGCCTGGCTACACCTTC. The full variable domain, completed using reference TRBV12-5 and TRBJ1-2, is DARVTQTPRHKVTEMGQEVTMRCQPILGHNTVFWYRQTMMQGLELLAYFRNRAPLDDSGMPKDRFSAEMPDATLATLKIQPSEPRDSAVYFCASGLGTGPGYTFGSGTRLTVV.

The genes are TRBV5-1 and TRBJ1-1; 8 bases line up with TRBD1. This CDR3 region has 20 residues. The germline V gene encodes CDR1 SGHRS and CDR2 YFSETQ. V trimming: 6 bases; J trimming: 2 bases; junction bases outside the gene matches: 24. This chain's CDR3 is CASNPAGRGLFGVLNTEAFF. CDR3 DNA sequence: TGCGCCAGCAACCCCGCGGGCAGGGGGCTGTTCGGTGTTTTAAACACTGAAGCTTTCTTT.

The J gene is TRBJ2-7, the V gene TRBV2, with D tentatively TRBD2 (6 bases). Germline CDR1 reads SNHLY; CDR2 reads FYNNEI. The CDR3 contains 13 residues. V was clipped by 6 bases and J by 6 bases, with 15 bases between them. CDR3 bases: TGTGCCAGCAGAAGGGACTGGGATGGCGAGCAGTACTTC. Translation: CASRRDWDGEQYF.

The rearrangement joins TRBV6-5 to TRBJ1-1; no clear D gene. Per germline, CDR1 MNHEY and CDR2 SVGAGI. CDR3 length: 14 residues. Trimming took 2 bases from V and 3 from J, leaving 10 bases between them. The CDR3 nucleotides are TGTGCCAGCAGTTACCTTACAGATTACACTGAAGCTTTCTTT. It is translated as CASSYLTDYTEAFF.

The CDR3 loop reads CASSLSPGGVTGYTF. CDR3 nucleotides: TGTGCCAGCAGTTTATCGCCCGGCGGGGTAACGGGCTACACCTTC. The rearrangement joins TRBV27 to TRBJ1-2; D not resolved. Per the germline V gene, CDR1 is MNHEY and CDR2 is SMNVEV (reference sequence). The CDR3 is 15 amino acids. Trimming pared 0 bases from V and 8 bases from J, leaving 16 bases between.

This chain uses TRBV27 with TRBJ2-3, with TRBD2 identical over 8 bases. Germline V gives CDR1 MNHEY, CDR2 SMNVEV (reference sequence). V shed 5 bases, J shed 7 bases, and the junction held 14 bases outside the gene matches. This CDR3 region has 16 residues. This CDR3 is CASSKRSGELRHTQYF. The DNA of the CDR3 is TGTGCCAGCAGTAAACGTAGCGGGGAGCTTAGGCATACGCAGTATTTT.

V and J are TRBV11-3 and TRBJ2-2; D is possibly TRBD1 (5 bases). V was trimmed by 4 bases and J by 1 base, leaving 13 bases between them. The CDR3 sequence is 16 residues long. CDR1 SGHNT and CDR2 YENEEA come from the germline V gene. For the CDR3, the DNA is TGTGCCAGCAGCTCCCAGGGTGTGGTGAACACCGGGGAGCTGTTTTTT. Translating it yields CASSSQGVVNTGELFF.

CDR3 loop: CAWSVEELRYSPLHF. The CDR3 nucleotides are TGTGCCTGGAGTGTCGAGGAACTCCGGTATTCACCCCTCCACTTT. The gene calls are TRBV30 and TRBJ1-6; D ambiguous. V was pared by 0 bases and J by 8 bases, with 14 bases between. Germline lookup yields CDR1 GTSNPN and CDR2 SVGIG (reference sequence). This CDR3 spans 15 amino acids.

The V and J genes are TRBV3-1 (or the pseudogene TRBV3-2) and TRBJ1-1, with 9 bases identical to TRBD1. The CDR3 sequence is 16 residues long. CDR1 is LGHDT, CDR2 YNNKEL, per germline (reference sequence). Germline trimming cut 5 bases from V and 0 bases from J; bases unmatched to any gene: 7. As DNA, the CDR3 is TGTGCCAGCAGCTACCGGACAGGGGCGGTGAACACTGAAGCTTTCTTT. Translating it yields CASSYRTGAVNTEAFF.

This clone occurred a few times. The chain is built from TRBV7-9 and TRBJ1-5, with no clear D. CDR3 length: 14 amino acids. Trimming left V 0 bases short and J 3 bases short, with 6 bases between. CDR1 is SEHNR and CDR2 is FQNEAQ in the germline V gene (reference sequence). Here the CDR3 DNA reads TGTGCCAGCAGCTTAGCTGGGAACAATCAGCCCCAGCATTTT. Translating it yields CASSLAGNNQPQHF.

The chain has TRBV30 and TRBJ1-2; D is unclear. CDR1 is GTSNPN and CDR2 is SVGIG in the germline V gene (reference sequence). V was pared by 3 bases and J by 2 bases, with 7 bases between. CDR3 size: 12 residues. In DNA, the CDR3 is TGTGCCTGGAGCCAAGGGAACTATGGCTACACCTTC. Protein product: CAWSQGNYGYTF.

This chain links TRBV5-8 with TRBJ1-5; 11 positions agree with TRBD1. The CDR3 runs 16 residues. V shed 1 base, J shed 3 bases, and the junction held 3 bases outside the gene matches. Germline V CDR1 and CDR2: SGHTS, YDEGEE. CDR3 protein: CASSLLGQGDNQPQHF. CDR3 DNA sequence: TGTGCCAGCAGCTTGTTGGGACAGGGGGACAATCAGCCCCAGCATTTT.

In this sample, this clone turned up once. The chain uses TRBV5-1 and TRBJ1-1; 7 nucleotides match TRBD1. The V and J ends lost 3 bases and 6 bases, in that order; junction bases with no gene match: 8. The CDR3 totals 14 residues. Germline-derived CDR1 and CDR2 are SGHRS and YFSETQ. The CDR3 reads CASSSTGVKPEAFF. DNA for the CDR3: TGCGCCAGCAGCTCAACAGGGGTTAAGCCTGAAGCTTTCTTT.

The rearrangement uses TRBV6-5 and TRBJ1-1, with D maybe TRBD1 (6 bases). The V end was cut by 6 bases, the J end by 11 bases, with 13 bases between. Germline V gene data show CDR1 as MNHEY and CDR2 as SVGAGI. The CDR3 runs 11 residues. CDR3: CASRGGGDAFF. The CDR3 coding sequence is TGTGCCAGCAGAGGGGGAGGGGACGCTTTCTTT.

This rearrangement joins TRBV28 to TRBJ1-3; tentatively, D is TRBD1 (6 bases). V gave up 10 bases and J gave up 3 bases, with 16 bases separating them. The CDR3 totals 14 residues. Germline V gene sequence: CDR1 MDHEN, CDR2 SYDVKM. In nucleotides, the CDR3 is TGTGCCATCCGGGGGGGGCAAGGTGGAAACACCATATATTTT. Amino acid sequence: CAIRGGQGGNTIYF. Full variable domain (remainder filled in from reference TRBV28 and TRBJ1-3): DVKVTQSSRYLVKRTGEKVFLECVQDMDHENMFWYRQDPGLGLRLIYFSYDVKMKEKGDIPEGYSVSREKKERFSLILESASTNQTSMYLCAIRGGQGGNTIYFGEGSWLTVV.

This chain uses TRBV7-6 with TRBJ1-1; D possibly corresponds to TRBD1 (5 bases). V dropped 1 base and J dropped 6 bases, with 15 bases sitting between them. This CDR3 has 15 residues. CDR1 SGHVS and CDR2 FNYEAQ come from the germline V gene. CDR3 bases: TGTGCCAGCAGCTTAGTTGACCAGGGAGAGGCTGAAGCTTTCTTT. Its translation: CASSLVDQGEAEAFF.

J is TRBJ2-2 and V is TRBV5-1, with D perhaps being TRBD1 or TRBD2 (6 bases each). V was shortened by 5 bases and J by 3 bases, with 8 bases between the two germline ends. CDR3 length: 13 amino acids. Germline V gene lookup returns CDR1 SGHRS and CDR2 YFSETQ. The CDR3 spells CASSRGDTGELFF. CDR3 DNA sequence: TGCGCCAGCAGTAGGGGGGACACCGGGGAGCTGTTTTTT.

The chain recombines TRBV5-4 with TRBJ2-3; no definite D call. The CDR3 contains 15 residues. V gave up 4 bases and J gave up 0 bases, with 12 bases separating them. Germline V gene lookup returns CDR1 SGHNT and CDR2 YYREEE (reference sequence). The CDR3 loop is CASSPSAVSTDTQYF. The CDR3 nucleotides read TGTGCCAGCAGCCCCTCGGCGGTTAGCACAGATACGCAGTATTTT.

The chain is built from TRBV6-6 and TRBJ2-3; D is tentatively TRBD1 or TRBD2 (5 bases each). CDR1 MNHNY and CDR2 SVGAGI come from the germline V gene (reference sequence). This CDR3 contains 16 residues. V was clipped by 5 bases and J by 3 bases, with 18 bases between them. The CDR3 reads CASSREPGRVTDTQYF. The CDR3 nucleotides are TGTGCCAGCAGTAGAGAACCGGGACGCGTAACAGATACGCAGTATTTT.

This chain connects TRBV19 to TRBJ2-3, with D possibly matching TRBD2 (5 bases). Germline CDR1 and CDR2: LNHDA and SQIVND (reference sequence). Trimming left V 6 bases short and J 2 bases short, with 21 bases between. The CDR3 sequence is 17 residues long. CDR3 sequence: CASSSLSPAVLTDTQYF. The CDR3 nucleotides are TGTGCCAGTAGCAGCCTGTCCCCAGCGGTGCTCACAGATACGCAGTATTTT.

This clone was seen once. V usage is TRBV30 and J usage is TRBJ2-5, with D possibly TRBD2 on 6 matching bases. CDR3 length: 13 amino acids. Trimming took off 3 bases at V and 5 bases at J, with 13 bases between the two ends. Germline V gives CDR1 GTSNPN, CDR2 SVGIG (reference sequence). The CDR3 DNA reads TGTGCCTGGAGCCGCGAACGGGGGGAGACCCAGTACTTC. Its translation: CAWSRERGETQYF. Supplemented by reference TRBV30 and TRBJ2-5, the full variable domain reads SQTIHQWPATLVQPVGSPLSLECTVEGTSNPNLYWYRQAAGRGLQLLFYSVGIGQISSEVPQNLSASRPQDRQFILSSKKLLLSDSGFYLCAWSRERGETQYFGPGTRLLVL.

The rearrangement uses TRBV3-1 (or the pseudogene TRBV3-2) and TRBJ1-2, with 10 positions matching TRBD1. Germline trimming cut 6 bases from V and 7 bases from J; bases unmatched to any gene: 5. This CDR3 region has 13 residues. Germline V gene data show CDR1 as LGHDT and CDR2 as YNNKEL (reference sequence). CDR3 bases: TGTGCCAGCAGAAGACAGGGGGCCCCTGGCTACACCTTC. It encodes CASRRQGAPGYTF.

This clone occurred once. The chain couples TRBV12-3 or TRBV12-4 to TRBJ1-2; TRBD1 matches at 7 bases. The CDR3 loop spans 13 amino acids. The junction had 7 bases not matched to a gene; V was cut back by 7 bases and J by 5 bases. This CDR3 is CASTRQGVYGYTF. In DNA form, the CDR3 reads TGTGCCAGCACCAGACAGGGTGTGTATGGCTACACCTTC.